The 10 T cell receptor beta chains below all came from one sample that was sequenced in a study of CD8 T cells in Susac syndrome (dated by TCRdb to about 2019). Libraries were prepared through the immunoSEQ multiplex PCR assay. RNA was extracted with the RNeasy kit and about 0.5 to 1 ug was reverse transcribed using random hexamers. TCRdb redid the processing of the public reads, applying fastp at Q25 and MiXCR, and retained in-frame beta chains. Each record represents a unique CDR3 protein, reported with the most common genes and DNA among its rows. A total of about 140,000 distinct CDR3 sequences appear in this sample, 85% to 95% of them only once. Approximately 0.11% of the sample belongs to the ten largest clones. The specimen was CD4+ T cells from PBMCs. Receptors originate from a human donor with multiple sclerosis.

Here the CDR3 DNA reads TGTGCCAGCAGTTACGGCTGGGACAACGACAATGAGCAGTTCTTC. It encodes CASSYGWDNDNEQFF. The V gene is TRBV6-5, the J gene TRBJ2-1, with D possibly TRBD1 on 6 matching bases. The CDR3 runs 15 residues. Trimming cost V 2 bases and J 5 bases, with 13 bases left between them. The germline CDR1 and CDR2 sequences are MNHEY and SVGAGI.

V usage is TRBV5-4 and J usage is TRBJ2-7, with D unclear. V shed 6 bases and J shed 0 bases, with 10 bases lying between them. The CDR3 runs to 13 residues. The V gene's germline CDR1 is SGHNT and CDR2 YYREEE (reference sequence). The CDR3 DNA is TGTGCCAGCAAACTGCAGGACTCCTACGAGCAGTACTTC. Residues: CASKLQDSYEQYF.

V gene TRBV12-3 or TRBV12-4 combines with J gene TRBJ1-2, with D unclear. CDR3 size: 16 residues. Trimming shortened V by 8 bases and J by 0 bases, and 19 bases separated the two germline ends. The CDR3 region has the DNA TGTGCCAGCGTCCTAGGAGGAGGACGAGCTAACTATGGCTACACCTTC. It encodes CASVLGGGRANYGYTF.

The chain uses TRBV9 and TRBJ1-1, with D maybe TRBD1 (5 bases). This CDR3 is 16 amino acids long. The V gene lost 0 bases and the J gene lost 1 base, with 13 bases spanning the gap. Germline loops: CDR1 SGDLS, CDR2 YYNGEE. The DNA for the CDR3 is TGTGCCAGCAGCGTAGTTGGGGCAGGAAGGAACACTGAAGCTTTCTTT. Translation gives CASSVVGAGRNTEAFF.

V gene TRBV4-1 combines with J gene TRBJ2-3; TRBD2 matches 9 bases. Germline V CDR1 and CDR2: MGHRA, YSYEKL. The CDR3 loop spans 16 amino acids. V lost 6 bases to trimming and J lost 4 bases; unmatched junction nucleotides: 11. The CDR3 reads CASSLWGLAGSDTQYF. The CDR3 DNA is TGCGCCAGCAGTCTATGGGGGCTAGCGGGGTCAGATACGCAGTATTTT.

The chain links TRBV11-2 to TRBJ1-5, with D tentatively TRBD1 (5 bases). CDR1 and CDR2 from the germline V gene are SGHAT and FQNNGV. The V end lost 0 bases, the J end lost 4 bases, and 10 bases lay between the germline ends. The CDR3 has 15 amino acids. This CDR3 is CASSLDRGENQPQHF. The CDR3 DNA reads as TGTGCCAGCAGCTTAGATCGAGGGGAGAATCAGCCCCAGCATTTT.

CDR3 in DNA: TGTGCCAGCAGCCAACAGGCCCCGCGATCGGGAACCCTCCACTTT. Amino acids: CASSQQAPRSGTLHF. The chain combines TRBV14 with TRBJ1-6; unclear D gene. The germline V gene has CDR1 SGHDN and CDR2 FVKESK. The CDR3 extends over 15 amino acids. Trimming pared 2 bases from V and 14 bases from J, leaving 19 bases between. Looking up the rest from reference TRBV14 and TRBJ1-6 gives the full variable domain: EAGVTQFPSHSVIEKGQTVTLRCDPISGHDNLYWYRRVMGKEIKFLLHFVKESKQDESGMPNNRFLAERTGGTYSTLKVQPAELEDSGVYFCASSQQAPRSGTLHFGNGTRLTVT.

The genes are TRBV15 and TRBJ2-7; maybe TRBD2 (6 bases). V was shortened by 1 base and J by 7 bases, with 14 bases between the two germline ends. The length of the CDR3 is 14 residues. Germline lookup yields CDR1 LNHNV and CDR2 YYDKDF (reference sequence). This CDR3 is CATSRGRGTGEQYF. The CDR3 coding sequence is TGTGCCACCAGCAGAGGACGGGGGACTGGGGAGCAGTACTTC. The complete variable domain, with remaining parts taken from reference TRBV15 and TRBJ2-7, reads DAMVIQNPRYQVTQFGKPVTLSCSQTLNHNVMYWYQQKSSQAPKLLFHYYDKDFNNEADTPDNFQSRRPNTSFCFLDIRSPGLGDTAMYLCATSRGRGTGEQYFGPGTRLTVT.

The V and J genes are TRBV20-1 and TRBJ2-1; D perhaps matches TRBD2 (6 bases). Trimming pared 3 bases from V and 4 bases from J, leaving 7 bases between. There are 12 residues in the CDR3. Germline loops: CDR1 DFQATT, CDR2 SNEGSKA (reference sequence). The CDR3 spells CSASGRYNEQFF. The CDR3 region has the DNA TGCAGTGCTAGCGGGAGATACAATGAGCAGTTCTTC.

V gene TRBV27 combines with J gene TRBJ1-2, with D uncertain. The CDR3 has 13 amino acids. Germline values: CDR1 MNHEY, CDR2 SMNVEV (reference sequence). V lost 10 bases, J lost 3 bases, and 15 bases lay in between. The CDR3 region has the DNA TGTGCCACCCGGAGGGCAGGAGACTATGGCTACACCTTC. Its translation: CATRRAGDYGYTF.